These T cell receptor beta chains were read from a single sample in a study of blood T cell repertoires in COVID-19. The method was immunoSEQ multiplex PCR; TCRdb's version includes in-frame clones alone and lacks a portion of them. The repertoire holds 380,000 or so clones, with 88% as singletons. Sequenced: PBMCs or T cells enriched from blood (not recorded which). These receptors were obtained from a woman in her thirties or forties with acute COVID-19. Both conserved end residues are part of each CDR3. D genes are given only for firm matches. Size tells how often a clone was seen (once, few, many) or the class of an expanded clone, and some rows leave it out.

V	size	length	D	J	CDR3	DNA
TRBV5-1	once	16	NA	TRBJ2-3	CASSLGDSLSTDTQYF	TGCGCCAGCAGCTTGGGGGACTCCCTAAGCACAGATACGCAGTATTTT
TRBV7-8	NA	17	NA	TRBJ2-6	CASSGWTARPGANVLTF	TGTGCCAGCAGCGGATGGACAGCCAGGCCTGGGGCCAACGTCCTGACTTTC
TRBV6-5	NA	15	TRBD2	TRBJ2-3	CASTPWGGRVDTQYF	TGTGCCAGCACCCCGTGGGGGGGGAGGGTAGATACGCAGTATTTT
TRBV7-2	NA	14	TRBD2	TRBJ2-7	CASSLSGGAREQYF	TGTGCCAGCAGCTTAAGCGGGGGGGCGCGGGAGCAGTACTTC
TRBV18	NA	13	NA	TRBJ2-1	CASSPMRDNEQFF	TGTGCCAGCTCACCTATGAGAGACAATGAGCAGTTCTTC
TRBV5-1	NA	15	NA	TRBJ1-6	CASSSVSNYNSPLHF	TGCGCCAGCAGTTCGGTCTCCAACTATAATTCACCCCTCCACTTT
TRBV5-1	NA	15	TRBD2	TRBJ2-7	CASSFAGGPDYEQYF	TGCGCCAGCAGCTTTGCGGGGGGCCCAGACTACGAGCAGTACTTC
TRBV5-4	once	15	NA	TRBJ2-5	CASSIDLDSQETQYF	TGTGCCAGCAGCATTGACCTGGACAGCCAAGAGACCCAGTACTTC
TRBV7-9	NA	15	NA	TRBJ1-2	CASSHDRPANYGYTF	TGTGCCAGCAGCCACGACAGACCAGCTAACTATGGCTACACCTTC
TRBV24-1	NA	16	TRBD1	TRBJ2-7	CATSDLQRTGKGEQYF	TGTGCCACCAGTGATTTGCAAAGGACAGGTAAGGGTGAGCAGTACTTC
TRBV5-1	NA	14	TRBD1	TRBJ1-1	CASSIGQGSDEAFF	TGCGCCAGCAGCATAGGACAGGGGAGTGATGAAGCTTTCTTT
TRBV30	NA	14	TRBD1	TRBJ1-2	CAWSGDRPNYGYTF	TGTGCCTGGAGTGGGGACAGACCTAACTATGGCTACACCTTC
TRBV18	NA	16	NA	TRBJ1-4	CASSPGGVVPSEKLFF	TGTGCCAGCTCCCCTGGAGGCGTCGTCCCGTCTGAAAAACTGTTTTTT
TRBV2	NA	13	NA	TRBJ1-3	CASGRGSGNTIYF	TGTGCCAGCGGAAGGGGCTCTGGAAACACCATATATTTT
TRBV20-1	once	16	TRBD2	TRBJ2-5	CSASSASGGAGETQYF	TGCAGTGCTAGTAGCGCCAGCGGGGGGGCCGGAGAGACCCAGTACTTC
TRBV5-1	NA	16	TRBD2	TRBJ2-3	CASSLGAGGITDTQYF	TGCGCCAGCAGCTTGGGTGCGGGGGGGATCACAGATACGCAGTATTTT
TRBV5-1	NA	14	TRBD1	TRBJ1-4	CASSGGQGGEKLFF	TGCGCCAGCAGCGGGGGACAGGGCGGGGAAAAACTGTTTTTT
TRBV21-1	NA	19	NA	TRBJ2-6	CASSIERKNRVSGANVLTF	TGTGCCAGCAGCATCGAACGGAAGAACAGGGTCTCTGGGGCCAACGTCCTGACTTTC
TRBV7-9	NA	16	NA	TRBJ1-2	CASSSTGSSRGYGYTF	TGTGCCAGCAGCTCCACAGGGTCTTCGCGCGGCTATGGCTACACCTTC
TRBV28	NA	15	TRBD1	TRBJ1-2	CASSSEGQGARGYTF	TGTGCCAGCAGTTCTGAGGGACAGGGGGCGCGGGGCTACACCTTC
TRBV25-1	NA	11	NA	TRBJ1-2	CATGAGGGYTF	TGTGCCACCGGAGCTGGCGGGGGCTACACCTTC
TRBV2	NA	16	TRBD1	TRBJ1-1	CASSEFAGGLNTEAFF	TGTGCCAGCAGTGAATTTGCAGGGGGCCTGAACACTGAAGCTTTCTTT
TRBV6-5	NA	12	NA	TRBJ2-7	CASRDRDYEQYF	TGTGCCAGCAGGGACAGAGACTACGAGCAGTACTTC
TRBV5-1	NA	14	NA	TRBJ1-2	CASSLAGRGNGYTF	TGCGCCAGCAGCTTGGCTGGACGGGGGAATGGCTACACCTTC
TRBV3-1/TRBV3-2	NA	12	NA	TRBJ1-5	CASSQLAQPQHF	TGTGCCAGCAGCCAACTAGCCCAGCCCCAGCATTTT
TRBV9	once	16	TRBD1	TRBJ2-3	CASSSWDRGFTDTQYF	TGTGCCAGCAGCTCTTGGGACAGGGGTTTCACAGATACGCAGTATTTT
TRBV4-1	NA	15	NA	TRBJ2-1	CASSQGAGPNNEQFF	TGCGCCAGCAGCCAAGGTGCGGGACCCAACAATGAGCAGTTCTTC
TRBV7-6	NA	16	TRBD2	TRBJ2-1	CASSLGVAGSYNEQFF	TGTGCCAGCAGCTTAGGGGTAGCGGGGTCTTACAATGAGCAGTTCTTC
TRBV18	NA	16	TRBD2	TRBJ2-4	CASSPRTSGGGNIQYF	TGTGCCAGCTCTCCCCGGACTAGCGGGGGAGGAAACATTCAGTACTTC
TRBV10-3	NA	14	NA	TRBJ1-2	CAISESGDIPGYTF	TGTGCCATCAGTGAGTCGGGGGACATCCCTGGCTACACCTTC
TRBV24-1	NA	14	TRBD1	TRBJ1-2	CATSDSTGDYGYTF	TGTGCCACCAGTGACTCGACAGGGGACTATGGCTACACCTTC
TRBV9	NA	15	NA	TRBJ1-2	CASSVDLGSQRGYTF	TGTGCCAGCAGCGTAGATCTAGGGTCCCAGCGGGGCTACACCTTC
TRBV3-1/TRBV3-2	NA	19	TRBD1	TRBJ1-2	CASSPRPGQGARGNYGYTF	TGTGCCAGCAGCCCCCGACCGGGACAGGGGGCAAGGGGGAACTATGGCTACACCTTC
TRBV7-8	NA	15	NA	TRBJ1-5	CASSFGQGFNQPQHF	TGTGCCAGCAGCTTTGGTCAGGGGTTCAATCAGCCCCAGCATTTT
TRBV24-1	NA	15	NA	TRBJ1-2	CATSDFNRPPYGYTF	TGTGCCACCAGTGATTTCAACAGGCCTCCCTATGGCTACACCTTC
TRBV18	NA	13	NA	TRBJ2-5	CAVGGPRDGTQYF	TGTGCAGTCGGGGGGCCAAGAGATGGGACCCAGTACTTC
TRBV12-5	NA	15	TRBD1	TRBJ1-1	CASGEEGAVLTEAFF	TGTGCTAGTGGTGAGGAGGGGGCGGTCCTCACTGAAGCTTTCTTT
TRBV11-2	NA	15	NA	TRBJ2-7	CASSLGFREIHEQYF	TGTGCCAGCAGCTTAGGGTTCAGGGAAATCCACGAGCAGTACTTC
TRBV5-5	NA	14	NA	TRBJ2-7	CASRFGGQTYEQYF	TGTGCCAGCAGATTTGGGGGCCAAACCTACGAGCAGTACTTC
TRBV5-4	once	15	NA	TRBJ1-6	CASSLISTTNSPLHF	TGTGCCAGCAGCTTGATTTCCACAACGAATTCACCCCTCCACTTT
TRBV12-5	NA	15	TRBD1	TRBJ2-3	CASGPRDSYTDTQYF	TGTGCTAGTGGTCCCCGGGACAGTTACACAGATACGCAGTATTTT
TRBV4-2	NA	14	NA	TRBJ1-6	CASSQASQNSPLHF	TGTGCCAGCAGCCAGGCTTCACAGAATTCACCCCTCCACTTT
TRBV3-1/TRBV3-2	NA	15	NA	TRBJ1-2	CASSQDISEGRGYTF	TGTGCCAGCAGCCAAGATATCTCAGAGGGTCGGGGCTACACCTTC
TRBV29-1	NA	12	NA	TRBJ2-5	CSVDYSQETQYF	TGCAGCGTTGATTACAGCCAAGAGACCCAGTACTTC
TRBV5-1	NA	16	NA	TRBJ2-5	CASSLGATDPQETQYF	TGCGCCAGCAGCTTGGGCGCGACAGACCCTCAAGAGACCCAGTACTTC
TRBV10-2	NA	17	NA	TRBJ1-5	CASSEAGVVLSNQPQHF	TGCGCCAGCAGTGAGGCAGGGGTGGTCCTTAGCAATCAGCCCCAGCATTTT